The T cell receptor beta chain under discussion was sequenced for a study of T cell responses to AZD1222 COVID-19 vaccine. This CDR3 has 14 amino acids. Per the germline V gene, CDR1 is SGHRS and CDR2 is YFSETQ. The V end was cut by 5 bases, the J end by 12 bases, with 21 bases between. This table comes from immunoSEQ multiplex PCR, and its TCRdb copy is limited to in-frame clones, with some not included. The sample lists more than 95,000 clones, approximately 90% occurring once. The receptor's source is an adult in good health. V gene TRBV5-1 combines with J gene TRBJ2-1; the D is unclear. The sample in question was peripheral blood, obtained on day 0 of AZD1222 vaccination. The CDR3 DNA is TGCGCCAGCAGACCCGCAGAAATCCTGCCTGGGCAGTTCTTC. It yields the protein CASRPAEILPGQFF.